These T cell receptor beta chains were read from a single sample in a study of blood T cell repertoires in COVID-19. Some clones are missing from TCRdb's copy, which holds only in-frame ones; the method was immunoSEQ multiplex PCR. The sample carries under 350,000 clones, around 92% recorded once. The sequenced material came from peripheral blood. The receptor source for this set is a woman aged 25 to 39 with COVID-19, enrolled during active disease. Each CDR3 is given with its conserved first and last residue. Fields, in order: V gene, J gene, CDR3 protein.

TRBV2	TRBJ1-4	CASKAGGRTNEKLFF
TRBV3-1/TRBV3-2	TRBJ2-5	CASSRATGVRETQYF
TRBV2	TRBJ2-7	CASTEEATGGEQYF
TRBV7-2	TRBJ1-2	CASSLGGHYGYTF
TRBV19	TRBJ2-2	CASTLSGGTGELFF
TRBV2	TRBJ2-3	CASSEALPIWETSGGTSTDTQYF
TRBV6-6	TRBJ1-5	CASSDTGSQHF
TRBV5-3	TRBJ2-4	CARSLFSGGRQGWAKNIQYF
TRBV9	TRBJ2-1	CASSVRLAGYNEQFF
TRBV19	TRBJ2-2	CASSMLAGGPTGELFF
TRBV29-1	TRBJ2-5	CSVEEGSGGLETQYF
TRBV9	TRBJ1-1	CASSVVRQGAFF
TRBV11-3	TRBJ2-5	CASRKAGGETQYF
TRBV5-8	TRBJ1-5	CASSLWTGDQPQHF
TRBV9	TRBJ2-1	CASSVGSSGGADEQFF
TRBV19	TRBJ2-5	CASSIDRGKETQYF
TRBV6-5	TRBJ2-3	CASSYPGGRADTQYF
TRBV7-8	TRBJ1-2	CASSFTAGNYGYTF
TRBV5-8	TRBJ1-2	CASSSDRVYGYTF
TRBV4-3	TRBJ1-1	CASSQDAAPGYEAFF
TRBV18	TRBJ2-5	CASSPPSGRETQYF
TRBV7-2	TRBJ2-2	CASSSTGTSRTGELFF
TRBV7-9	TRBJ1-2	CASSLGVGADGNYGYTF
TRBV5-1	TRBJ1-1	CASSLEGTGSEAFF
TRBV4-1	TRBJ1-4	CASSQRWGRGSEKLFF
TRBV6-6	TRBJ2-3	CASSYATDTQYF
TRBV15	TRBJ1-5	CATSGLGQVNQPQHF
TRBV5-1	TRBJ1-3	CASSLMGQGGSAGNTIYF
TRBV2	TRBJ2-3	CASSERTGRTDTQYF
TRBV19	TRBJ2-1	CASSGGAPNEQFF
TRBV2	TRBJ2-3	CASSWTSGEYTQYF
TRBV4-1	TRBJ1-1	CASSQVTVTEAFF
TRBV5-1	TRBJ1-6	CASSLAGYSPLHF